The clone carrying this TCR beta chain was seen ten or more times. These data belong to a study of blood T cells in healthy people across ages. V was pared by 2 bases and J by 5 bases, with 11 bases of the junction left unmatched. This CDR3 has 17 amino acids. CDR1 SEHNR and CDR2 FQNEAQ come from the germline V gene (reference sequence). The amount of total RNA extracted per sample was at least 5.5 micrograms. A J-beta primer mix and a sample-barcoded 5' primer were used in a second PCR of about 7 to 12 cycles. Using its own MiXCR run on the 5' RACE reads, TCRdb lists one record per CDR3 protein. This table has 980,000 or so distinct CDR3 sequences, 48% appearing once.

The gene calls are TRBV7-9 and TRBJ2-3; 9 bases are shared with TRBD1. This TCR came from a man in his thirties or forties in good health. Sample: blood. The CDR3 DNA follows: TGTGCCAGCAGCTTAAGTCTAACAGGGGGCCGTCAAGATACGCAGTATTTT. Translation: CASSLSLTGGRQDTQYF.